The 6 T cell receptor beta chains below come from one sample, sequenced in a study of T cell repertoires in aging, cancer and after chemotherapy. A mixed TRB-A/B primer pool amplified rearranged TRB by multiplex touch-down PCR. TCRdb re-derived calls from the multiplex PCR reads in MiXCR, one entry per CDR3 protein. The sample holds approximately 13,000 distinct CDR3 sequences, under 30% seen once. The template was genomic DNA from peripheral blood, not RNA. The sample was blood. All receptors derive from a human donor in good health.

Turning to this clonotype: One junction end disagrees with the germline gene, perhaps due to a read error. The chain has TRBV6-5 and TRBJ1-1, with TRBD1 matching over 9 bases. The germline gives CDR1 MNHEY, CDR2 SVGAGI. The CDR3 spans 11 residues. In DNA, the CDR3 is TGTCCCAGCAGTTACGGACAGGGGAAATTCTTT. Translation gives CPSSYGQGKFF.

This clonotype was detected only once. The CDR3 coding sequence is TGTGCCAGCAGCCAAGTCCAACCACATACGCGGGAAAAACTGTTTTTT. Translating it yields CASSQVQPHTREKLFF. The gene calls are TRBV6-5 and TRBJ1-4; D is unresolved. Germline V CDR1 and CDR2: MNHEY, SVGAGI. V dropped 6 bases and J dropped 8 bases, with 22 bases sitting between them. The CDR3 runs to 16 residues.

The rearrangement links TRBV21-1 to TRBJ2-2; no check of the table's D call, TRBD1, against the DNA was made. TRBV21-1 is assigned pseudogene status. This CDR3 is 15 amino acids long. CDR3 sequence: CASSFRTESTGELFF. CDR3 sequence (DNA): TGTGCCAGCAGCTTTCGGACAGAGTCAACCGGGGAGCTGTTTTTT.

The chain joins TRBV6-4 to TRBJ2-5; D may be TRBD1 or TRBD2 (6 bases each). Germline CDR1 is MRHNA and CDR2 is SNTAGT. V lost 4 bases and J lost 3, with 12 bases in between. This CDR3 comprises 14 residues. In DNA form, the CDR3 reads TGTGCCAGCAGTGCCGGGGGCGGAGAAGAGACCCAGTACTTC. It codes for CASSAGGGEETQYF.

In regard to this clonotype: A single base separates this from a much larger clone, so it may be a read error. The rearrangement uses TRBV7-3 and TRBJ2-3, with 12 nucleotides matching TRBD2. J was trimmed by 3 bases and V by 2 bases; bases with no gene match: 6. This CDR3 has 17 residues. CDR1 is SGHTA and CDR2 is FQGTGA in the germline V gene. CDR3 sequence: CASSLGGLAGRTDTQYF. The CDR3 nucleotides are TGTGCCAGCAGCTTAGGGGGACTAGCGGGTAGAACAGATACGCAGTATTTT.

The rearrangement joins TRBV28 to TRBJ2-6; D assignment may be TRBD1 or TRBD2 (5 bases each). CDR1 is MDHEN and CDR2 is SYDVKM in the germline V gene. The CDR3 is 17 residues long. V was clipped by 4 bases and J by 0 bases, with 13 bases between them. The CDR3 reads CASSSPPGTSGANVLTF. CDR3 nucleotides: TGTGCCAGCAGTTCCCCTCCAGGGACCTCTGGGGCCAACGTCCTGACTTTC.